This T cell receptor (beta chain) stems from a study of monozygotic twins with inflammatory bowel disease. Study outcomes and limitations: Evidence did not back any single strong signal or clonotype linked to IBD. With inverse Simpson as the measure, TCRbeta diversity was lower in IBD patients than in healthy co-twins.

TCRdb re-called the 5' RACE reads and shows each CDR3 protein once, DNA omitted. This repertoire includes approximately 210,000 distinct CDR3 sequences. Notes on this clonotype: Its antigen is unidentified.

Germline V lookup: CDR1 ENHRY, CDR2 SYGVKD. CDR3 length: 13 residues. The clonotype originates from a human donor with ulcerative colitis or Crohn's disease, or a healthy co-twin of an affected twin (not recorded which). The sample taken for sequencing was blood. V gene TRBV10-3 combines with J gene TRBJ1-1. The CDR3 sequence is CAIRDSTNTEAFF.